The T cell receptor beta chain described here comes from a study of shared clonotypes between healthy human individuals. Broader study findings: Non-shared clonotypes had lower generation probabilities than those shared by all four donors. In the sorted subsets, rarefaction showed sequencing was incomplete despite large depth. In a handful of donors, about 5% of naive CD4 clonotypes appeared in common.

This clone appeared once. Its antigen is not identified. It was CD45RO-negative cells, positively selected for CCR7, that made up naive CD8 cells, with terminally differentiated effector memory CD45RA+ cells excluded. Trimming shortened V by 3 bases and J by 2 bases, and 11 bases separated the two germline ends. The CDR3 is 13 residues long. Germline loops: CDR1 SQVTM, CDR2 ANQGSEA. TCRdb's copy holds only in-frame clones and misses some; the assay was immunoSEQ multiplex PCR. Of under 850,000 clones listed, 80% to 95% are singletons. This sequence originates from a man aged 30 to 39 in good health. Sequenced input: naive CD8+ T cells sorted from blood. This chain joins TRBV29-1 and TRBJ2-7; no reliable D call. The CDR3 DNA follows: TGCAGCGTTGATATGCCCAGTACCTACGAGCAGTACTTC. Encoded protein: CSVDMPSTYEQYF.